Listed here are 21 T cell receptor beta chains from one sample, sequenced in a study of patients and donors after allogeneic stem cell transplantation. TCRdb reprocessed the RT-PCR reads via MiXCR and lists one record per CDR3 protein. The data contain about 160,000 distinct CDR3 sequences, approximately 35% of them seen just once; the ten biggest clones take up 50%. The sequenced sample consisted of blood, either unsorted or a sorted T cell fraction (not recorded which). The receptors shown here come from a human donor who was either an allogeneic HSCT recipient or a stem cell or donor lymphocyte infusion donor (not recorded which). It is not recorded whose cells these are; they may come from a transplant donor.

In this sample, this clonotype turned up a few times. The CDR3 sequence is CASSLVRGNTIYF. In DNA, the CDR3 is TGTGCCAGCAGCTTAGTGCGGGGAAACACCATATATTTT. This chain uses TRBV7-6 with TRBJ1-3; the D is unclear. From germline, CDR1 is SGHVS and CDR2 FNYEAQ. Trimming took 1 base from V and 4 from J, leaving 5 bases between them. The CDR3 totals 13 residues.

The genes are TRBV25-1 and TRBJ1-1; the D is unclear. CDR3 length: 14 residues. Germline values: CDR1 MGHDK, CDR2 SYGVNS. The ends were cut back, 1 base at V and 1 base at J, with 7 bases in the middle. CDR3 protein: CASSEWEGNTEAFF. In DNA, the CDR3 is TGTGCCAGCAGTGAATGGGAAGGGAACACTGAAGCTTTCTTT.

The gene calls are TRBV20-1 and TRBJ1-1, with no clear D. V was clipped by 5 bases and J by 1 base, with 5 bases between them. Germline V CDR1 and CDR2: DFQATT, SNEGSKA (reference sequence). The CDR3 extends over 11 amino acids. CDR3 DNA sequence: TGCAGTGCTCTGACGAACACTGAAGCTTTCTTT. Translation: CSALTNTEAFF.

This clonotype was seen repeatedly, ten times or more. The V call is TRBV12-3 or TRBV12-4, the J call TRBJ1-3, with D perhaps TRBD1 (5 bases). With 7 bases removed from V and 2 bases from J, the gap between germline ends came to 15 bases. This CDR3 has 15 residues. The CDR3 here is CASNAGYPAGNTIYF. The CDR3 DNA reads TGTGCCAGCAACGCAGGGTACCCCGCTGGAAACACCATATATTTT.

The V and J genes are TRBV7-9 and TRBJ2-1; D possibly corresponds to TRBD2 (5 bases). The CDR3 consists of 15 residues. The germline CDR1 and CDR2 sequences are SEHNR and FQNEAQ (reference sequence). V was shortened by 3 bases and J by 7 bases, with 16 bases between the two germline ends. The CDR3 region has the DNA TGTGCCAGCAGCTTGGCCTCCGGCCGAGGGAATGAGCAGTTCTTC. It encodes CASSLASGRGNEQFF.

This clonotype was found a few times. This chain's CDR3 is CASSVATSGPQTEAFF. The CDR3 region has the DNA TGTGCCAGCAGCGTAGCTACGTCAGGGCCCCAGACTGAAGCTTTCTTT. This chain connects TRBV9 to TRBJ1-1; D is perhaps TRBD1 (5 bases). The CDR3 has 16 amino acids. V was pared by 0 bases and J by 5 bases, with 17 bases between. Germline V gives CDR1 SGDLS, CDR2 YYNGEE.

The chain joins TRBV20-1 to TRBJ1-5, with a weak D call TRBD1 (5 bases). Germline lookup yields CDR1 DFQATT and CDR2 SNEGSKA (reference sequence). V was cut by 5 bases and J by 0 bases, with 17 bases left in between. The CDR3 contains 16 residues. CDR3 region: CSAGSLGAYSNQPQHF. CDR3 bases: TGCAGTGCTGGTTCCCTTGGGGCTTATAGCAATCAGCCCCAGCATTTT.

This clonotype was recorded once. V usage is TRBV18 and J usage is TRBJ2-7, with D unclear. This CDR3 is built from 13 residues. V lost 0 bases, J lost 2 bases, and 5 bases lay in between. Looked up from germline, CDR1 is KGHSH and CDR2 is LQKENI. The CDR3 nucleotides are TGTGCCAGCTCACCACCCGTGGCCTACGAGCAGTACTTC. As protein: CASSPPVAYEQYF.

This clonotype was detected only a few times. This chain joins TRBV30 and TRBJ1-1; TRBD1 aligns across 7 bases. The length of the CDR3 is 12 residues. CDR1 GTSNPN and CDR2 SVGIG come from the germline V gene (reference sequence). V trimming: 8 bases; J trimming: 4 bases; junction bases outside the gene matches: 7. CDR3 DNA: TGTGCCAGTGACAGGGAGGGCACTGAAGCTTTCTTT. Encoded protein: CASDREGTEAFF.

This clonotype was seen only a few times. V usage is TRBV28 and J usage is TRBJ1-1, with a weak D call TRBD1 (6 bases). Trimming took 7 bases from V and 9 from J, leaving 24 bases between them. This CDR3 contains 15 residues. Germline CDR1 and CDR2: MDHEN and SYDVKM. Here the CDR3 reads CASTPVSGPDRQAFF. The DNA for the CDR3 is TGTGCCAGCACCCCCGTTTCGGGCCCTGACAGGCAAGCTTTCTTT.

This clonotype came up many times. The chain couples TRBV5-1 to TRBJ1-5; perhaps TRBD1 as D (5 bases). The germline V gene has CDR1 SGHRS and CDR2 YFSETQ. This CDR3 comprises 14 residues. V lost 2 bases, J lost 2 bases, and 8 bases lay in between. For the CDR3, the DNA is TGCGCCAGCAGCTTTACAGGTGGCAATCAGCCCCAGCATTTT. Translation: CASSFTGGNQPQHF.

The chain combines TRBV12-3 or TRBV12-4 with TRBJ1-5; perhaps TRBD1 as D (5 bases). The CDR3 sequence is 14 residues long. Trimming took off 5 bases at V and 0 bases at J, with 8 bases between the two ends. CDR3 protein: CASSGDRSNQPQHF. For the CDR3, the DNA is TGTGCCAGCAGTGGGGACCGTAGCAATCAGCCCCAGCATTTT.

This clonotype was seen repeatedly, ten times or more. One end of the junction is discordant with germline, which a read error may explain. This sequence joins TRBV28 and TRBJ1-3; TRBD1 is a possible D gene (5 bases). This CDR3 is built from 16 residues. Germline-derived CDR1 and CDR2 are MDHEN and SYDVKM. Here the CDR3 reads CASSLGVGASGTTIYF. In DNA form, the CDR3 reads TGTGCCAGCAGTCTAGGGGTGGGAGCCTCTGGAACCACCATATATTTT.

This clonotype was counted a few times. The J gene is TRBJ1-5, the V gene TRBV6-5; weak D call: TRBD1 (6 bases). This CDR3 comprises 13 residues. V shed 7 bases and J shed 6 bases, with 13 bases lying between them. The germline V gene has CDR1 MNHEY and CDR2 SVGAGI. CDR3 protein: CASIPRGGQPQHF. The CDR3 nucleotides are TGTGCCAGCATCCCAAGGGGGGGTCAGCCCCAGCATTTT.

This clonotype came up a few times. This sequence joins TRBV28 and TRBJ1-6; TRBD1 agrees at 7 bases. Germline V gene lookup returns CDR1 MDHEN and CDR2 SYDVKM. The CDR3 runs to 17 residues. V trimming: 1 base; J trimming: 10 bases; junction bases outside the gene matches: 13. CDR3 nucleotides: TGTGCCAGCAGTTTATACCTCACCTCCTACAGGGGCTCACCCCTCCACTTT. As protein: CASSLYLTSYRGSPLHF.

This clonotype appeared a few times. The chain has TRBV28 and TRBJ1-1; D call uncertain. Germline-derived CDR1 and CDR2 are MDHEN and SYDVKM. This CDR3 is built from 15 residues. V lost 3 bases, J lost 1 base, and 12 bases lay in between. For the CDR3, the DNA is TGTGCCAGCAGTTTTCGGGTGGGGAGGAACACTGAAGCTTTCTTT. Translation: CASSFRVGRNTEAFF.

This rearrangement joins TRBV20-1 to TRBJ2-3; 11 positions match TRBD2. V lost 8 bases and J lost 0; bases outside the gene matches: 7. The CDR3 totals 15 residues. Germline loops: CDR1 DFQATT, CDR2 SNEGSKA (reference sequence). CDR3 in DNA: TGCAGTTCCTCACTAGCGGGGGTTAGCACAGATACGCAGTATTTT. Translated, it gives CSSSLAGVSTDTQYF.

This clonotype was seen repeatedly, ten times or more. The gene calls are TRBV6-1 and TRBJ1-4; D is possibly TRBD1 (6 bases). Trimming took off 6 bases at V and 4 bases at J, with 9 bases between the two ends. The CDR3 covers 13 residues. CDR1 and CDR2 (germline): MNHNS, SASEGT. The CDR3 is CASRQGLNEKLFF. The CDR3 region has the DNA TGTGCCAGCAGACAGGGACTTAATGAAAAACTGTTTTTT.

The V and J genes are TRBV5-8 and TRBJ2-5; the D gene is possibly TRBD1 (5 bases). The germline gives CDR1 SGHTS, CDR2 YDEGEE. The CDR3 consists of 15 residues. The V end lost 7 bases, the J end lost 7 bases, and 23 bases lay between the germline ends. The CDR3 loop reads CASQIQGIIRATQYF. In nucleotides, the CDR3 is TGTGCCAGCCAGATTCAGGGCATCATAAGAGCGACCCAGTACTTC.

J is TRBJ2-3 and V is TRBV20-1; TRBD2 is a possible D gene (6 bases). CDR1 is DFQATT and CDR2 is SNEGSKA in the germline V gene (reference sequence). The CDR3 extends over 14 amino acids. Trimming shortened V by 6 bases and J by 0 bases, and 13 bases separated the two germline ends. The CDR3 coding sequence is TGCAGTGCGGCAAGCGGGCGAAGCACAGATACGCAGTATTTT. It codes for CSAASGRSTDTQYF.

This clonotype was detected only a few times. The chain combines TRBV7-3 with TRBJ1-1, with D perhaps TRBD1 (6 bases). The CDR3 sequence is 14 residues long. V gave up 5 bases and J gave up 1 base, with 11 bases separating them. CDR1 is SGHTA and CDR2 is FQGTGA in the germline V gene. The CDR3: CASSLQGKNTEAFF. CDR3 coding DNA: TGTGCCAGCAGCCTCCAGGGGAAGAACACTGAAGCTTTCTTT.